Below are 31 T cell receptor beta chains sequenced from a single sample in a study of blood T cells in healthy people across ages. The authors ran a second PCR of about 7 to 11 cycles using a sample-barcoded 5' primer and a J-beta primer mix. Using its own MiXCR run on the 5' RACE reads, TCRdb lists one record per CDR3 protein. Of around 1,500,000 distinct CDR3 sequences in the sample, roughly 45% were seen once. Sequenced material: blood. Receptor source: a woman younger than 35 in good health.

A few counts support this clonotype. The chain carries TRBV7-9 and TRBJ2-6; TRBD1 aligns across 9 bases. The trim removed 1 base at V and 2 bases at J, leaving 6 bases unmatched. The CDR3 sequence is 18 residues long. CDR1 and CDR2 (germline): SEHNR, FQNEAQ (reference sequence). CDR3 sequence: CASSLDGQGTTGANVLTF. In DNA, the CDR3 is TGTGCCAGCAGCTTAGATGGACAGGGGACAACTGGGGCCAACGTCCTGACTTTC.

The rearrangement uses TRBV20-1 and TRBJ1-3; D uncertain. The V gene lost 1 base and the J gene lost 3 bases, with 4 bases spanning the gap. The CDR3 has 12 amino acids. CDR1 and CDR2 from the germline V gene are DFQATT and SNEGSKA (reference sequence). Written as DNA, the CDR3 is TGCAGTGCTAGAGGCGATGGAAACACCATATATTTT. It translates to CSARGDGNTIYF.

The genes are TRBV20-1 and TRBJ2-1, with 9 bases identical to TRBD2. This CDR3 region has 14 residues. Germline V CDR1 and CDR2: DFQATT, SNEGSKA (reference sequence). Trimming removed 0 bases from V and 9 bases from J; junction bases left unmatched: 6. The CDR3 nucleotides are TGCAGTGCTAGAGATCCAATAGCGGGAGTTGAGCAGTTCTTC. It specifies CSARDPIAGVEQFF.

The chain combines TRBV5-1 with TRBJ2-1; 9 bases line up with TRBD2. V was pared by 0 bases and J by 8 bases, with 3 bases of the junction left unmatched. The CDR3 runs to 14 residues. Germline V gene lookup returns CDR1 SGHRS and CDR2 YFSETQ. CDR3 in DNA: TGCGCCAGCAGCTTGGAGACTAGCGGAGATGAGCAGTTCTTC. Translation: CASSLETSGDEQFF.

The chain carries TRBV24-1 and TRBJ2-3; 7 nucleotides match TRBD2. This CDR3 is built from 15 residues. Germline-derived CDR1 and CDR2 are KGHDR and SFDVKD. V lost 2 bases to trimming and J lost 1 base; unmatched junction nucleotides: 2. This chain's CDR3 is CATSDYRGGTDTQYF. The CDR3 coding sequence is TGTGCCACCAGTGATTACCGGGGGGGCACAGATACGCAGTATTTT.

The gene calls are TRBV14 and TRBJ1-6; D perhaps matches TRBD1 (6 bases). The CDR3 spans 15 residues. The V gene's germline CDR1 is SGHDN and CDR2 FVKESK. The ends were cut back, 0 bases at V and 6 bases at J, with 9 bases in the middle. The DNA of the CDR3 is TGTGCCAGCAGCCAAGAGGGGGCTCGTAATTCACCCCTCCACTTT. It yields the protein CASSQEGARNSPLHF.

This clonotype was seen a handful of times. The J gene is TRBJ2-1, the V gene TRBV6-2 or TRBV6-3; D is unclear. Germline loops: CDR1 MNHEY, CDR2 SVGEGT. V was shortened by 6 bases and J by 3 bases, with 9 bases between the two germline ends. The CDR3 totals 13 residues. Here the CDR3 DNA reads TGTGCCAGCAGCCTATACGGCTACAATGAGCAGTTCTTC. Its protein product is CASSLYGYNEQFF.

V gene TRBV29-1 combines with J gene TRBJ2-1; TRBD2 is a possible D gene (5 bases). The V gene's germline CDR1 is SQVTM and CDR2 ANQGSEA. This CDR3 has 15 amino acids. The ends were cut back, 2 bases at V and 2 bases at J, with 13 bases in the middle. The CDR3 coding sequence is TGCAGCGTTGAATCGGGGAGTGACGCCTACAATGAGCAGTTCTTC. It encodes CSVESGSDAYNEQFF.

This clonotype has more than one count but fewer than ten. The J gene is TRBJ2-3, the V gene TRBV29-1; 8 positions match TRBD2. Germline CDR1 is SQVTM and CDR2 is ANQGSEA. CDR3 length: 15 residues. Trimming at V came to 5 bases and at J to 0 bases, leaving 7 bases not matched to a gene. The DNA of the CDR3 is TGCAGCGTTATACAGTTAGCGGGGAGCACAGATACGCAGTATTTT. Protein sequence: CSVIQLAGSTDTQYF.

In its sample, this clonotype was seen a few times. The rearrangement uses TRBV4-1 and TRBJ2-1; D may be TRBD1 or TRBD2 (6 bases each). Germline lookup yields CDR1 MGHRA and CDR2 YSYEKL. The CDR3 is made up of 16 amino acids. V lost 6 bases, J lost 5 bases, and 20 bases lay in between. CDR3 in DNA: TGCGCCAGCAGAGGATACGGGGGCGGGCCGCACAATGAGCAGTTCTTC. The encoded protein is CASRGYGGGPHNEQFF.

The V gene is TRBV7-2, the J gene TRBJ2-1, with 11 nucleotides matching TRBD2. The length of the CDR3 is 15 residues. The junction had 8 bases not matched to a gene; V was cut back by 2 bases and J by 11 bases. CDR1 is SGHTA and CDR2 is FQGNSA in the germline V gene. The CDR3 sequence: CASSLSGLAGVKQFF. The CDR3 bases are TGTGCCAGCAGCTTATCAGGACTAGCGGGTGTTAAGCAGTTCTTC.

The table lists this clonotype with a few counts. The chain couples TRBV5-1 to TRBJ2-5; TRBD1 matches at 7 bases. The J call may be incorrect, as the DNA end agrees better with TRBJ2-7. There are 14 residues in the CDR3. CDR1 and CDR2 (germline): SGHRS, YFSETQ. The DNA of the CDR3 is TGCGCCAGCAGCTTGACAGGGGTAGCTCGCGAGCAGTACTTC. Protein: CASSLTGVAREQYF.

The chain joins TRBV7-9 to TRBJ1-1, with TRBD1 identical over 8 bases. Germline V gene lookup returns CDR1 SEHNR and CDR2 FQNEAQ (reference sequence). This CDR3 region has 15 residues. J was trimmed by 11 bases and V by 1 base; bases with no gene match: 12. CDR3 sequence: CASSLVPQGAPLAFF. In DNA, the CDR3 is TGTGCCAGCAGCTTAGTCCCCCAGGGGGCTCCTTTGGCTTTCTTT.

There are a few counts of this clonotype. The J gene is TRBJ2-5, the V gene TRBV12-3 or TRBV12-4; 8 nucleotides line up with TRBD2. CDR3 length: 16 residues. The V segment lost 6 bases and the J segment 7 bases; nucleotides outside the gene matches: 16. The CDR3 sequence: CASSYSSGQLLGTQYF. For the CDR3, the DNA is TGTGCCAGCAGCTATTCTAGCGGGCAATTATTGGGGACCCAGTACTTC.

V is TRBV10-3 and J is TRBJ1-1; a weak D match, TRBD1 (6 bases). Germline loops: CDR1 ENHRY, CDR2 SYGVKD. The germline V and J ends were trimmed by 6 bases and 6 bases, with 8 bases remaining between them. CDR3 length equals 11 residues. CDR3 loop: CAIRAGAEAFF. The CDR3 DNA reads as TGTGCCATCAGAGCAGGGGCTGAAGCTTTCTTT.

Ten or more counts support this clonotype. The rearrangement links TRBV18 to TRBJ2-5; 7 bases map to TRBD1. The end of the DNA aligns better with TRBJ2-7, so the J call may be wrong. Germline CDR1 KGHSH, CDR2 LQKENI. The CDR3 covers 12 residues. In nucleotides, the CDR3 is TGTGCCAGCTCGCCGACAGGGTCCGAGCAGTACTTC. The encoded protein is CASSPTGSEQYF.

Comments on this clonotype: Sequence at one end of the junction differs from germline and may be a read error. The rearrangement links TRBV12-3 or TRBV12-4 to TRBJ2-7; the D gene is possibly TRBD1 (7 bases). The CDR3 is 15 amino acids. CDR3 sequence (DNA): TGTGCCAGCCGTCAGGGGGGACTGTCCTCCTGCGAGCAGTACTTC. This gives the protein CASRQGGLSSCEQYF.

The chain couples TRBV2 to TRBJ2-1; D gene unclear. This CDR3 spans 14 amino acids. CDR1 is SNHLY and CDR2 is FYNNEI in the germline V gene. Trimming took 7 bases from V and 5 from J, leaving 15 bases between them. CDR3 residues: CASTEERFDNEQFF. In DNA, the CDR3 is TGTGCCAGCACCGAGGAGCGCTTCGACAATGAGCAGTTCTTC.

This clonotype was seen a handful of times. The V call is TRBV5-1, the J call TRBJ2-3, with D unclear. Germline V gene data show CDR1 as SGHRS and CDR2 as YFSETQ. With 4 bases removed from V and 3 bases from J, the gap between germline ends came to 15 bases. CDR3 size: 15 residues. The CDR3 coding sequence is TGCGCCAGCAGCCGTTCGACTCCCCGAACAGATACGCAGTATTTT. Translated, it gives CASSRSTPRTDTQYF.

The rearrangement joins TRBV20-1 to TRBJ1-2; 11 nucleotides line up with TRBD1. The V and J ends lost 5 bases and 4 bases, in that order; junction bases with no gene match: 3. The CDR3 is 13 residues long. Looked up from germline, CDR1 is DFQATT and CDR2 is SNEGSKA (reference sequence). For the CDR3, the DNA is TGCAGTGCTCAGGGACAGGGGGTCTATGGCTACACCTTC. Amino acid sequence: CSAQGQGVYGYTF.

The CDR3 coding sequence is TGTGCCAGCAGCTTGGTGCTAGCGGGAGGGAAGGATGAGCAGTTCTTC. Translated, it gives CASSLVLAGGKDEQFF. The V gene is TRBV5-4, the J gene TRBJ2-1; 12 nucleotides line up with TRBD2. V shed 0 bases, J shed 8 bases, and the junction held 6 bases outside the gene matches. CDR3 length equals 16 residues. Germline V gene data show CDR1 as SGHNT and CDR2 as YYREEE (reference sequence).

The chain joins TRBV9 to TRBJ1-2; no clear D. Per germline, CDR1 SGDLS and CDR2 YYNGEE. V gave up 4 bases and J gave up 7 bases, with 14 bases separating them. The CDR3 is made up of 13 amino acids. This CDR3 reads CASSPISSFGYTF. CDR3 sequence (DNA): TGTGCCAGCAGCCCTATATCTTCGTTTGGCTACACCTTC.

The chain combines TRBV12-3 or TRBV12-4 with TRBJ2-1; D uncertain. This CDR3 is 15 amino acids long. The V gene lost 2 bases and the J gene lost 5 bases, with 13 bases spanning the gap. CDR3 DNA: TGTGCCAGCAGTTTAAAGTCCGGCGGTAACAATGAGCAGTTCTTC. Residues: CASSLKSGGNNEQFF.

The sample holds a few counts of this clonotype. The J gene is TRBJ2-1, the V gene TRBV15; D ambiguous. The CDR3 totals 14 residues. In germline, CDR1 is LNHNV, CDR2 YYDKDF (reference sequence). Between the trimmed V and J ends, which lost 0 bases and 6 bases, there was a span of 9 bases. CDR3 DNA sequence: TGTGCCACCAGCAGAGATTTAGCTATCAATGAGCAGTTCTTC. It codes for CATSRDLAINEQFF.

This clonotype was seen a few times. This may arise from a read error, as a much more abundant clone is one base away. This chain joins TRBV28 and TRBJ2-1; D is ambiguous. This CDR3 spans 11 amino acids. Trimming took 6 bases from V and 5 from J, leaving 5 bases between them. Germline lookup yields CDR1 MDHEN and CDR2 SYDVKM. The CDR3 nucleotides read TGTGCCAGCAGGAATAACAATGAGCAGTTCTTC. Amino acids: CASRNNNEQFF.

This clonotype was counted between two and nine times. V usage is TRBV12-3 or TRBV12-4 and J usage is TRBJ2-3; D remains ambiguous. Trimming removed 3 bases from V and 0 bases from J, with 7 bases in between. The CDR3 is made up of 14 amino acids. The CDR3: CASSFRRSTDTQYF. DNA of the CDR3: TGTGCCAGCAGTTTCCGGCGGAGCACAGATACGCAGTATTTT.

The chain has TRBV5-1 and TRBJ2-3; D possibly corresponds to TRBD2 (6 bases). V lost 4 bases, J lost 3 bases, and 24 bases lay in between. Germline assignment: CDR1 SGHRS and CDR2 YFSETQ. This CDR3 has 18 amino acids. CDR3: CASSALRGDAPTTDTQYF. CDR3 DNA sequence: TGCGCCAGCAGCGCCCTGCGCGGGGACGCTCCCACAACAGATACGCAGTATTTT.

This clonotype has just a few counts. In nucleotides, the CDR3 is TGTGCCAGCAGTGGGGGGGGGATCTCCTACAATGAGCAGTTCTTC. Protein: CASSGGGISYNEQFF. The chain joins TRBV2 to TRBJ2-1; 7 positions match TRBD2. With 4 bases clipped from V and 0 bases from J, the junction kept 3 bases outside the gene matches. This CDR3 region has 15 residues. Germline CDR1 is SNHLY and CDR2 is FYNNEI.

The CDR3: CASSLAPTRRSYEQYF. The CDR3, as DNA: TGTGCCAGCAGCTTAGCCCCGACTAGAAGATCCTACGAGCAGTACTTC. The V gene is TRBV7-8, the J gene TRBJ2-7, with a weak D call TRBD2 (6 bases). Germline CDR1 SGHVS, CDR2 FQNEAQ. V lost 0 bases, J lost 1 base, and 13 bases lay in between. This CDR3 is 16 amino acids long.

The CDR3 here is CASSLPRVDVNEQFF. DNA of the CDR3: TGTGCCAGCAGCTTACCCCGGGTAGATGTAAATGAGCAGTTCTTC. The V call is TRBV5-6, the J call TRBJ2-1, with D uncertain. V lost 2 bases and J 7 bases, leaving 16 bases between the germline ends. The CDR3 contains 15 residues. The germline gives CDR1 SGHDT, CDR2 YYEEEE.

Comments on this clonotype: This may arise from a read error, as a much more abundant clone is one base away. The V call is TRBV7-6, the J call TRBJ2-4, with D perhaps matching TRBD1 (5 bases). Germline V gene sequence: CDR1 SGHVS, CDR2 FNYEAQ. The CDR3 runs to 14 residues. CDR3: CACSPRAHQNIQYF. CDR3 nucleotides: TGTGCCTGCAGCCCCAGGGCGCATCAAAACATTCAGTACTTC.